This T cell receptor beta chain derives from a study of T cells in Graves' hyperthyroidism and ophthalmopathy. General study results and limits: Appearing also in blood were most of the thyroid clonotypes expanded above 0.001. The model identified upcoming ophthalmopathy a median roughly 6 months ahead of onset. Ophthalmopathy was separated from stable hyperthyroidism by a 13 V-J model.

Note on this clonotype: Its antigen remains unknown.

Amplification yielded TCR beta CDR3 regions, with RNA transcripts as the source. The HTBI primer set was used in a first-round RT-PCR of the TCR CDR3. TCRdb re-derived calls from the multiplex PCR reads in MiXCR, one entry per CDR3 protein. The sample lists approximately 510,000 distinct CDR3 sequences; about 46% were seen once. The germline V gene has CDR1 SEHNR and CDR2 FQNEAQ (reference sequence). J gave up 3 bases and V 1 base, and 5 bases lay outside the gene matches. CDR3 size: 15 residues. This TCR came from an adult woman with Graves' disease, either hyperthyroidism or ophthalmopathy (not recorded which). The sequenced sample was peripheral blood or thyroid tissue (not recorded which). The chain joins TRBV7-9 to TRBJ1-2; TRBD1 agrees at 7 bases. Here the CDR3 DNA reads TGTGCCAGCAGCTTAGTTGGGACAGTACACTATGGCTACACCTTC. This encodes CASSLVGTVHYGYTF.